Below, 24 T cell receptor beta chains from the same sample are listed, as sequenced in a study of blood T cell repertoires in COVID-19. Profiling relied on immunoSEQ multiplex PCR, and the TCRdb table lists in-frame clones only, not all of them. Among about 22,000 clones listed, 75% to 95% were seen once. Sequences were obtained from peripheral blood. Receptors were obtained from a woman between 65 and 79 years old with active COVID-19.

The chain has TRBV5-3 and TRBJ1-1; D is ambiguous. TRBV5-3 has ORF status, its function being uncertain. The CDR3 loop spans 17 amino acids. Trimming took 3 bases from V and 1 from J, leaving 19 bases between them. The CDR3 is CARSSRVWETPNTEAFF. DNA of the CDR3: TGTGCCAGAAGCTCGAGGGTCTGGGAAACACCGAACACTGAAGCTTTCTTT.

The chain couples TRBV6-5 to TRBJ1-4; TRBD1 matches 7 bases. The V and J ends lost 6 bases and 8 bases, in that order; junction bases with no gene match: 6. There are 13 residues in the CDR3. Germline V gene data show CDR1 as MNHEY and CDR2 as SVGAGI. The DNA for the CDR3 is TGTGCCAGCAGACGCCCACAGGGGGAAAAACTGTTTTTT. Amino acid sequence: CASRRPQGEKLFF.

CDR3 nucleotide sequence: TGCGCCAGCAGCTTAGGGGGTACCTACGAGCAGTACTTC. Its translation is CASSLGGTYEQYF. The gene calls are TRBV5-1 and TRBJ2-7, with a tentative D call TRBD1 (6 bases). V was cut by 2 bases and J by 2 bases, with 8 bases left in between. The CDR3 contains 13 residues. Germline CDR1 reads SGHRS; CDR2 reads YFSETQ.

The chain joins TRBV19 to TRBJ2-7; 9 bases are shared with TRBD1. V was pared by 4 bases and J by 4 bases, with 11 bases of the junction left unmatched. The CDR3 runs to 16 residues. Germline V gives CDR1 LNHDA, CDR2 SQIVND (reference sequence). DNA of the CDR3: TGTGCCAGTAGTAGTCGATCCGGGACAGGGATGTACGAGCAGTACTTC. This translates into CASSSRSGTGMYEQYF. Based on the CDR3 plus reference TRBV19 and TRBJ2-7, the full variable domain is DGGITQSPKYLFRKEGQNVTLSCEQNLNHDAMYWYRQDPGQGLRLIYYSQIVNDFQKGDIAEGYSVSREKKESFPLTVTSAQKNPTAFYLCASSSRSGTGMYEQYFGPGTRLTVT.

This chain connects TRBV5-1 to TRBJ2-1; 10 nucleotides match TRBD1. V shed 2 bases, J shed 6 bases, and the junction held 8 bases outside the gene matches. This CDR3 is 16 amino acids long. CDR1 is SGHRS, CDR2 YFSETQ, per germline. The CDR3 nucleotides are TGCGCCAGCAGCTTATCGCCGGGACAGGGGCGCAATGAGCAGTTCTTC. Encoded protein: CASSLSPGQGRNEQFF.

J is TRBJ2-5 and V is TRBV15; 7 nucleotides line up with TRBD2. Unmatched junction bases numbered 9, after V lost 0 bases and J lost 2 bases. Germline V gives CDR1 LNHNV, CDR2 YYDKDF (reference sequence). The CDR3 runs to 17 residues. CDR3 sequence: CATSRDWGGGPQETQYF. CDR3 sequence (DNA): TGTGCCACCAGCAGAGACTGGGGGGGAGGGCCTCAAGAGACCCAGTACTTC.

The rearrangement links TRBV24-1 to TRBJ1-5, with D hard to call. Trimming took off 10 bases at V and 5 bases at J, with 26 bases between the two ends. Germline CDR1 reads KGHDR; CDR2 reads SFDVKD. The CDR3 totals 17 residues. In nucleotides, the CDR3 is TGTGCCACTTCTCCTAGGGAGGCGATTGTCGGGGATCAGCCCCAGCATTTT. It codes for CATSPREAIVGDQPQHF.

The genes are TRBV7-6 and TRBJ2-2, with 7 bases matching TRBD1. Germline V lookup: CDR1 SGHVS, CDR2 FNYEAQ. V was pared by 5 bases and J by 2 bases, with 8 bases of the junction left unmatched. This CDR3 has 16 amino acids. This CDR3 is CASSIRTGINTGELFF. The CDR3 DNA sequence: TGTGCCAGCAGCATCAGGACAGGAATTAACACCGGGGAGCTGTTTTTT.

The J gene is TRBJ1-2, the V gene TRBV5-1; D might be TRBD1 (6 bases). V was pared by 4 bases and J by 4 bases, with 11 bases between. This CDR3 has 13 residues. From germline, CDR1 is SGHRS and CDR2 YFSETQ. The CDR3 DNA is TGCGCCAGCAGCCCGGACAGCTCCTATGGCTACACCTTC. The encoded protein is CASSPDSSYGYTF.

The table lists this clone with a few counts. The CDR3: CASSRGGGGVNTIYF. The CDR3, as DNA: TGTGCCAGTAGTCGAGGAGGAGGGGGCGTAAACACCATATATTTT. This chain links TRBV19 with TRBJ1-3, with 7 positions matching TRBD1. Germline V CDR1 and CDR2: LNHDA, SQIVND (reference sequence). Trimming at V came to 5 bases and at J to 6 bases, leaving 10 bases not matched to a gene. The CDR3 sequence is 15 residues long.

This chain uses TRBV28 with TRBJ2-7; possibly TRBD1 for D (7 bases). V shed 6 bases and J shed 3 bases, with 12 bases lying between them. The CDR3 contains 13 residues. In germline, CDR1 is MDHEN, CDR2 SYDVKM. The DNA of the CDR3 is TGTGCCAGCAGGCGGGACAGTTACTACGAGCAGTACTTC. Its protein product is CASRRDSYYEQYF.

The chain links TRBV19 to TRBJ2-2; 10 positions match TRBD2. Germline loops: CDR1 LNHDA, CDR2 SQIVND (reference sequence). V trimming: 7 bases; J trimming: 6 bases; junction bases outside the gene matches: 11. This CDR3 region has 16 residues. In DNA form, the CDR3 reads TGTGCCAGTACCCGATCTAGCGGGAGCGCGCCCGGGGAGCTGTTTTTT. It is translated as CASTRSSGSAPGELFF. Filled out from reference TRBV19 and TRBJ2-2, the complete variable domain reads DGGITQSPKYLFRKEGQNVTLSCEQNLNHDAMYWYRQDPGQGLRLIYYSQIVNDFQKGDIAEGYSVSREKKESFPLTVTSAQKNPTAFYLCASTRSSGSAPGELFFGEGSRLTVL.

This chain connects TRBV29-1 to TRBJ2-5, with a possible D match to TRBD1 (7 bases). Germline values: CDR1 SQVTM, CDR2 ANQGSEA. This CDR3 region has 13 residues. The germline V and J ends were trimmed by 6 bases and 5 bases, with 16 bases remaining between them. The CDR3 bases are TGCAGCGTGACGGGACTGGGACAGGAGACCCAGTACTTC. The encoded protein is CSVTGLGQETQYF.

V and J are TRBV10-3 and TRBJ2-1, with D hard to call. Germline V gene sequence: CDR1 ENHRY, CDR2 SYGVKD. This CDR3 is 14 amino acids long. Trimming took off 7 bases at V and 4 bases at J, with 14 bases between the two ends. The CDR3 bases are TGTGCCATCATTTTCAGCGAGGTTTACAATGAGCAGTTCTTC. This gives the protein CAIIFSEVYNEQFF.

The chain is built from TRBV5-4 and TRBJ2-5, with 11 bases aligning to TRBD1. V was clipped by 2 bases and J by 0 bases; unmatched bases: 6. The CDR3 has 17 amino acids. Germline V gene data show CDR1 as SGHNT and CDR2 as YYREEE (reference sequence). In DNA form, the CDR3 reads TGTGCCAGCAGCTTTGGACAGGGGGCCGGGTACCAAGAGACCCAGTACTTC. Translation gives CASSFGQGAGYQETQYF. The full variable domain, its missing parts supplied by reference TRBV5-4 and TRBJ2-5, is ETGVTQSPTHLIKTRGQQVTLRCSSQSGHNTVSWYQQALGQGPQFIFQYYREEENGRGNFPPRFSGLQFPNYSSELNVNALELDDSALYLCASSFGQGAGYQETQYFGPGTRLLVL.

The genes are TRBV10-3 and TRBJ1-1; D call uncertain. Germline loops: CDR1 ENHRY, CDR2 SYGVKD. The CDR3 is 11 amino acids. Trimming took off 5 bases at V and 11 bases at J, with 12 bases between the two ends. This CDR3 is CAISHGVEAFF. The DNA of the CDR3 is TGTGCCATCAGTCACGGGGTGGAGGCTTTCTTT.

This clone has just a few counts. The chain joins TRBV4-2 to TRBJ2-7; 12 nucleotides match TRBD2. Germline-derived CDR1 and CDR2 are LGHNA and YNFKEQ. After removal of 1 base from V and 3 bases from J, the junction contained 1 base not matched to a gene. The CDR3 length is 15 residues. The CDR3 here is CASSQGTSGIYEQYF. The CDR3 DNA reads as TGTGCCAGCAGCCAAGGGACTAGCGGGATCTACGAGCAGTACTTC.

The J gene is TRBJ2-1, the V gene TRBV6-2 or TRBV6-3; no reliable D call. Trimming took off 5 bases at V and 4 bases at J, with 3 bases between the two ends. Germline V CDR1 and CDR2: MNHEY, SVGEGT. The CDR3 contains 11 residues. The CDR3: CASSTYNEQFF. CDR3 bases: TGTGCCAGCAGTACATACAATGAGCAGTTCTTC.

This clone was counted a single time. The chain carries TRBV9 and TRBJ1-2, with TRBD1 identical over 9 bases. Germline-derived CDR1 and CDR2 are SGDLS and YYNGEE. Unmatched junction bases numbered 4, after V lost 4 bases and J lost 3 bases. The CDR3 extends over 14 amino acids. The CDR3 here is CASSLRQGDYGYTF. For the CDR3, the DNA is TGTGCCAGCAGCTTACGACAGGGGGACTATGGCTACACCTTC.

In this sample, this clone turned up once. The chain carries TRBV3-1 (or the pseudogene TRBV3-2) and TRBJ1-2; D gene ambiguous. Deletions cut 6 bases from V and 5 bases from J, with 10 bases between. CDR1 and CDR2 (germline): LGHDT, YNNKEL (reference sequence). There are 12 residues in the CDR3. The CDR3 DNA is TGTGCCAGCAGTCAGAGGGAATATGGCTACACCTTC. Its protein product is CASSQREYGYTF.

The V call is TRBV2, the J call TRBJ2-1, with D perhaps TRBD1 (6 bases). V lost 2 bases, J lost 6 bases, and 14 bases lay in between. CDR1 SNHLY and CDR2 FYNNEI come from the germline V gene. The CDR3 is 15 residues long. The CDR3 DNA sequence: TGTGCCAGCAGTGAAAGGCAGGGGATAAGCAATGAGCAGTTCTTC. It is translated as CASSERQGISNEQFF.

The V call is TRBV19, the J call TRBJ2-5, with a possible D match to TRBD1 (5 bases). Germline CDR1 LNHDA, CDR2 SQIVND (reference sequence). The CDR3 contains 15 residues. Trimming took 5 bases from V and 5 from J, leaving 18 bases between them. The CDR3: CASSFSQGHGETQYF. In DNA form, the CDR3 reads TGTGCCAGTAGTTTCAGTCAGGGTCATGGGGAGACCCAGTACTTC.

The V call is TRBV7-2, the J call TRBJ1-3, with 10 bases matching TRBD1. The CDR3 has 15 residues. Germline V gene lookup returns CDR1 SGHTA and CDR2 FQGNSA. V shed 5 bases and J 4 bases; nucleotides not matched to a gene: 5. The CDR3 loop is CASSPRTGGGNTIYF. The CDR3 DNA follows: TGTGCCAGCAGCCCCCGGACAGGGGGAGGAAACACCATATATTTT.

CDR3 amino acids: CASSPGSGNTIYF. The CDR3 DNA is TGTGCCAGCAGCCCGGGCTCTGGAAACACCATATATTTT. V and J are TRBV7-3 and TRBJ1-3; no firm D call. Trimming took 5 bases from V and 0 from J, leaving 5 bases between them. This CDR3 is built from 13 residues. From germline, CDR1 is SGHTA and CDR2 FQGTGA.